This record looks at one T cell receptor (beta chain) sequence and its context. Its target is unknown. The data were taken from a study of blood T cells in healthy people across ages. Study-level findings and limits: Older age went with lower TCR beta diversity per million T cells, in a roughly linear way.

Sample-barcoded 5' priming and a J-beta primer mix drove a second PCR of about 6 to 12 cycles. Every cDNA was tagged by a template-switch adaptor with 12 random nucleotides. TCRdb re-analysed the 5' RACE reads in MiXCR, keeping a single row per CDR3 protein. The sample lists about 640,000 distinct CDR3 sequences; 58% were seen once. The CDR3 contains 16 residues. Germline V CDR1 and CDR2: MGHRA, YSYEKL. Between the trimmed V and J ends, which lost 7 bases and 6 bases, there was a span of 22 bases. Sequencing used blood. The origin of this receptor is a man aged 60 to 75 in good health. The genes are TRBV4-1 and TRBJ2-1, with D possibly TRBD2 on 5 matching bases. CDR3 amino acids: CASNPAGLPGSNEQFF. DNA for the CDR3: TGCGCCAGCAACCCCGCGGGCCTCCCGGGGTCCAATGAGCAGTTCTTC.